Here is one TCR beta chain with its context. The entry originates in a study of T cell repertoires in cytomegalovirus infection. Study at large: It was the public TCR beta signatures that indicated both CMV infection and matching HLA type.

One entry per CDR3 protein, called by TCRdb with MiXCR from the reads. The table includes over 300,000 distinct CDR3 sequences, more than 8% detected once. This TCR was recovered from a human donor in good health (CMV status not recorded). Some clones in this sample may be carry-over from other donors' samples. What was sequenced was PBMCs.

The CDR3: CSVATGAGIQPQHF. DNA of the CDR3: TGCAGCGTTGCGACGGGGGCAGGCATTCAGCCCCAGCATTTT. The rearrangement uses TRBV29-1 and TRBJ1-5; weak D call: TRBD1 (6 bases). Trimming removed 4 bases from V and 6 bases from J, with 16 bases in between. The V gene's germline CDR1 is SQVTM and CDR2 ANQGSEA. The CDR3 is 14 residues long. Full variable domain (missing parts from reference TRBV29-1 and TRBJ1-5): SAVISQKPSRDICQRGTSLTIQCQVDSQVTMMFWYRQQPGQSLTLIATANQGSEATYESGFVIDKFPISRPNLTFSTLTVSNMSPEDSSIYLCSVATGAGIQPQHFGDGTRLSIL.